This entry describes one T cell receptor (beta chain). This may stem from a read error, because a much larger clone lies one nucleotide away. Since no conserved phenylalanine or tryptophan closes the CDR3, a read error is the likely cause. Scientists amplified the TCR beta CDR3 regions from RNA transcripts. Following a first-round RT-PCR that used HTBI primers, a second-round multiplex PCR was carried out. TCRdb recomputed calls from the multiplex PCR reads with MiXCR, one row per CDR3 protein. Among about 640,000 distinct CDR3 sequences listed, over 40% were seen once. The V and J ends lost 1 base and 3 bases respectively, with 13 bases between them. This CDR3 spans 15 amino acids. Germline CDR1 reads SGHTA; CDR2 reads FQGNSA. The record originates from a study of Graves' ophthalmopathy and Graves' hyperthyroidism. From fresh peripheral blood, over 9 ml in volume, the PBMCs were obtained.

V usage is TRBV7-2 and J usage is TRBJ2-7; the D call may be TRBD1 or TRBD2 (5 bases each). The source material was peripheral blood. The sequence was obtained from an adult man with Graves' ophthalmopathy. The CDR3 bases are TGTGCCAGCAGCTTAGTGGGACGGAGTGGCTACGAGCAGTACTGC. This translates into CASSLVGRSGYEQYC.